This T cell receptor beta chain was captured by sequencing in a study of OX40 agonist ivuxolimab in advanced cancers. Study-wide results and caveats: More expanded clones were seen, on average, in CD8+ T cells than in CD4+.

Remarks on this clone: The antigen is undetermined.

Trimming left V 1 base short and J 4 bases short, with 8 bases between. CDR3 length: 13 amino acids. The germline CDR1 and CDR2 sequences are MNHNS and SASEGT. Here immunoSEQ multiplex PCR was the method, and the copy in TCRdb shows in-frame clones only, minus some. The table has approximately 35,000 clones, 80% to 90% seen once. The V gene is TRBV6-1, the J gene TRBJ2-7, with D unresolved. The clonotype originates from an adult with an advanced solid tumor such as melanoma, head and neck, liver or kidney cancer. Source: CD4+ or CD8+ T cells sorted from blood, taken in a trial of the OX40 agonist ivuxolimab. The CDR3 protein is CASSEGWGYEQYF. CDR3 nucleotide sequence: TGTGCCAGCAGTGAAGGATGGGGATACGAGCAGTACTTC.